The 30 T cell receptor beta chains presented below share a single source sample, sequenced in a study of T cell clonotyping in hematopoietic cell transplantation. The data were produced by immunoSEQ multiplex PCR, yet TCRdb's version contains in-frame clones alone and is incomplete. Of 26,000 or so clones in the sample, 90% to 97% are singletons; the top ten hold about 1.3%. Sequences were obtained from peripheral blood mononuclear cells. The receptors were gathered from a man over 45 in good health. Some clones in this sample may be carry-over from other donors' samples.

The chain is built from TRBV28 and TRBJ2-7; the D gene is possibly TRBD1 (5 bases). Germline CDR1 and CDR2: MDHEN and SYDVKM. CDR3 size: 12 residues. Between the trimmed V and J ends, which lost 6 bases and 9 bases, there was a span of 15 bases. CDR3 loop: CASSLSPQVQYF. DNA for the CDR3: TGTGCCAGCAGCCTTTCCCCACAGGTGCAGTACTTC.

The rearrangement joins TRBV6-5 to TRBJ2-7; TRBD1 matches 9 bases. Germline assignment: CDR1 MNHEY and CDR2 SVGAGI. The CDR3 loop spans 15 amino acids. Losses at the gene ends were 6 bases for V and 1 base for J; bases not matched to a gene: 7. CDR3 residues: CASSPWDRASYEQYF. For the CDR3, the DNA is TGTGCCAGCAGCCCTTGGGACAGGGCGTCCTACGAGCAGTACTTC.

The CDR3 nucleotides read TGTGCCAGCAGCTCCAACAGGTTCAATCAGCCCCAGCATTTT. Translation gives CASSSNRFNQPQHF. The V and J genes are TRBV7-9 and TRBJ1-5; TRBD1 might be the D (5 bases). V was shortened by 4 bases and J by 3 bases, with 10 bases between the two germline ends. Looked up from germline, CDR1 is SEHNR and CDR2 is FQNEAQ (reference sequence). The CDR3 totals 14 residues. Variable domain in full (rest from reference TRBV7-9 and TRBJ1-5): DTGVSQNPRHKITKRGQNVTFRCDPISEHNRLYWYRQTLGQGPEFLTYFQNEAQLEKSRLLSDRFSAERPKGSFSTLEIQRTEQGDSAMYLCASSSNRFNQPQHFGDGTRLSIL.

The rearrangement uses TRBV11-2 and TRBJ2-7; 9 bases map to TRBD1. This CDR3 contains 14 residues. Germline CDR1 is SGHAT and CDR2 is FQNNGV. V dropped 3 bases and J dropped 3; count of bases not matched to a gene: 3. The CDR3 protein is CASSLVTGGYEQYF. In DNA form, the CDR3 reads TGTGCCAGCAGCTTGGTGACAGGGGGCTACGAGCAGTACTTC.

V usage is TRBV4-1 and J usage is TRBJ1-1; D is unresolved. The CDR3 has 14 residues. V gave up 3 bases and J gave up 7 bases, with 15 bases separating them. Germline V lookup: CDR1 MGHRA, CDR2 YSYEKL. The CDR3 nucleotides read TGCGCCAGCAGCCACGAAGGCCGCGGGGTTGAAGCTTTCTTT. This gives the protein CASSHEGRGVEAFF.

The chain joins TRBV30 to TRBJ1-2; unclear D gene. This CDR3 contains 14 residues. The V end lost 0 bases, the J end lost 1 base, and 9 bases lay between the germline ends. Germline V gene sequence: CDR1 GTSNPN, CDR2 SVGIG (reference sequence). The chain's CDR3 is CAWSVPAGNYGYTF. CDR3 sequence (DNA): TGTGCCTGGAGTGTACCGGCGGGTAACTATGGCTACACCTTC.

The V and J genes are TRBV28 and TRBJ2-3; D perhaps matches TRBD2 (6 bases). The CDR3 length is 14 residues. Trimming shortened V by 6 bases and J by 1 base, and 11 bases separated the two germline ends. Looked up from germline, CDR1 is MDHEN and CDR2 is SYDVKM. The CDR3 nucleotides are TGTGCCAGCAGCAAGACTAGGGGCACAGATACGCAGTATTTT. Protein product: CASSKTRGTDTQYF.

The CDR3: CAISDPREEANSPLHF. CDR3 sequence (DNA): TGTGCCATCAGTGATCCGCGGGAAGAGGCTAATTCACCCCTCCACTTT. This chain uses TRBV10-3 with TRBJ1-6; no clear D gene. Looked up from germline, CDR1 is ENHRY and CDR2 is SYGVKD. The CDR3 has 16 residues. Trimming took 3 bases from V and 6 from J, leaving 15 bases between them.

The V and J genes are TRBV19 and TRBJ1-4; weak D call: TRBD1 (5 bases). Trimming removed 3 bases at V and 5 bases at J, with 16 bases between. There are 16 residues in the CDR3. Germline V CDR1 and CDR2: LNHDA, SQIVND (reference sequence). Here the CDR3 DNA reads TGTGCCAGTAGTATTGGGTTGCGGGGGTCAAATGAAAAACTGTTTTTT. It is translated as CASSIGLRGSNEKLFF.

The chain carries TRBV5-1 and TRBJ1-2, with unresolved D. Germline loops: CDR1 SGHRS, CDR2 YFSETQ. The CDR3 runs 13 residues. Trimming removed 4 bases at V and 1 base at J, with 8 bases between. The CDR3 loop is CASSAGSNYGYTF. The CDR3 bases are TGCGCCAGCAGCGCGGGCAGTAACTATGGCTACACCTTC.

The CDR3 DNA reads TGTGCCAGCAGTTACTCGATGACAGGGGGAGACTATGGCTACACCTTC. Encoded protein: CASSYSMTGGDYGYTF. The chain joins TRBV6-5 to TRBJ1-2; the match to TRBD1 covers 9 bases. Germline lookup yields CDR1 MNHEY and CDR2 SVGAGI. The CDR3 has 16 residues. V lost 0 bases and J lost 3; bases outside the gene matches: 5.

This clone was recorded only once. This chain connects TRBV28 to TRBJ2-6; tentative D call: TRBD2 (5 bases). The CDR3 extends over 15 amino acids. V was pared by 5 bases and J by 4 bases, with 12 bases between. CDR1 is MDHEN, CDR2 SYDVKM, per germline. CDR3 DNA: TGTGCCAGCAGTCCTTGGAGGACCGGGGCCAACGTCCTGACTTTC. This gives the protein CASSPWRTGANVLTF.

Comments on this clone: At one of its ends the junction is not consistent with the germline gene, which may arise from a read error. The CDR3 protein is CASSFDLGRRDF. The CDR3, as DNA: TGTGCCAGCAGCTTTGATTTGGGCAGGCGGGACTTC. The chain couples TRBV7-9 to TRBJ2-7, with D possibly being TRBD2 (5 bases). This CDR3 region has 12 residues. Germline V gives CDR1 SEHNR, CDR2 FQNEAQ (reference sequence).

This chain connects TRBV7-3 to TRBJ2-1; no clear D. Germline values: CDR1 SGHTA, CDR2 FQGTGA. The V and J ends lost 5 bases and 5 bases respectively, with 10 bases between them. This CDR3 is built from 13 residues. CDR3 sequence: CASSRYKHNEQFF. DNA for the CDR3: TGTGCCAGCAGCCGTTATAAGCACAATGAGCAGTTCTTC.

This clone showed up just once. The chain links TRBV6-5 to TRBJ1-3, with a weak D call TRBD1 (6 bases). The CDR3 sequence is 15 residues long. Germline V gene data show CDR1 as MNHEY and CDR2 as SVGAGI. The ends were cut back, 4 bases at V and 0 bases at J, with 10 bases in the middle. The CDR3, as DNA: TGTGCCAGCAGTTCGACAGGATACTCTGGAAACACCATATATTTT. Its translation: CASSSTGYSGNTIYF.

The CDR3 reads CASSPRHPNEKLFF. CDR3 bases: TGCGCCAGCAGCCCCAGACATCCAAATGAAAAACTGTTTTTT. The J gene is TRBJ1-4, the V gene TRBV4-3; D is unclear. The CDR3 has 14 residues. Per the germline V gene, CDR1 is LGHNA and CDR2 is YSLEER. Deletions cut 4 bases from V and 5 bases from J, with 11 bases between.

This chain links TRBV20-1 with TRBJ1-1, with D unclear. The CDR3 has 11 residues. V lost 3 bases, J lost 6 bases, and 8 bases lay in between. Germline V gene sequence: CDR1 DFQATT, CDR2 SNEGSKA (reference sequence). The CDR3 DNA reads as TGCAGTGCTAGCCCCAAAGCTGAAGCTTTCTTT. Its protein product is CSASPKAEAFF.

The chain carries TRBV6-1 and TRBJ2-7; perhaps TRBD2 as D (5 bases). CDR1 is MNHNS, CDR2 SASEGT, per germline. This CDR3 spans 14 amino acids. The germline V and J ends were trimmed by 0 bases and 2 bases, with 8 bases remaining between them. The CDR3 coding sequence is TGTGCCAGCAGTGAAGCCGGGAAGGCCTACGAGCAGTACTTC. Encoded protein: CASSEAGKAYEQYF.

This chain links TRBV4-3 with TRBJ2-7, with D possibly called TRBD1 or TRBD2 (6 bases each). Germline lookup yields CDR1 LGHNA and CDR2 YSLEER. This CDR3 is built from 17 residues. Deletions cut 0 bases from V and 9 bases from J, with 24 bases between. CDR3 sequence: CASSQDIGGTLASWQYF. CDR3 DNA sequence: TGCGCCAGCAGCCAAGATATAGGAGGGACACTCGCTTCGTGGCAGTACTTC.

This clone appeared once. The CDR3 is CASSFGGGPNEQFF. CDR3 sequence (DNA): TGCGCCAGCAGTTTTGGGGGGGGGCCCAATGAGCAGTTCTTC. The chain recombines TRBV10-1 with TRBJ2-1; a weak D match, TRBD2 (7 bases). Per germline, CDR1 WNHNN and CDR2 SYGVQD (reference sequence). Trimming removed 5 bases at V and 6 bases at J, with 14 bases between. The CDR3 sequence is 14 residues long.

The J gene is TRBJ1-2, the V gene TRBV14, with D perhaps matching TRBD1 (5 bases). This CDR3 has 13 residues. Deletions cut 4 bases from V and 3 bases from J, with 9 bases between. Germline V gene sequence: CDR1 SGHDN, CDR2 FVKESK. CDR3 bases: TGTGCCAGCAGCCGGGGCAGGGACTATGGCTACACCTTC. Protein: CASSRGRDYGYTF.

The V gene is TRBV29-1, the J gene TRBJ2-3, with 7 bases fitting TRBD2. V was pared by 7 bases and J by 4 bases, with 14 bases of the junction left unmatched. CDR3 length equals 15 residues. Per the germline V gene, CDR1 is SQVTM and CDR2 is ANQGSEA. The CDR3 bases are TGCAGCGCGAGTCGGGCTATGGGGGGGGCAGATACGCAGTATTTT. Amino acids: CSASRAMGGADTQYF.

The rearrangement joins TRBV11-2 to TRBJ2-3, with 7 nucleotides matching TRBD1. Germline-derived CDR1 and CDR2 are SGHAT and FQNNGV. The CDR3 loop spans 14 amino acids. After removal of 5 bases from V and 5 bases from J, the junction contained 7 bases not matched to a gene. This CDR3 is CASSITGAQDTQYF. The CDR3 DNA is TGTGCCAGCAGCATCACAGGGGCCCAAGATACGCAGTATTTT.

The gene calls are TRBV2 and TRBJ2-7; 14 positions match TRBD2. Trimming cost V 6 bases and J 3 bases; bases outside gene matches: 1. Germline values: CDR1 SNHLY, CDR2 FYNNEI. CDR3 length: 14 amino acids. CDR3 in DNA: TGTGCCAGCAGGGGGACTAGCGGGGGCTACGAGCAGTACTTC. Its protein is CASRGTSGGYEQYF.

The chain joins TRBV6-5 to TRBJ1-1; D is undetermined. Germline V lookup: CDR1 MNHEY, CDR2 SVGAGI. CDR3 length: 12 residues. The V end lost 5 bases, the J end lost 5 bases, and 9 bases lay between the germline ends. This CDR3 reads CASSGPTTEAFF. CDR3 sequence (DNA): TGTGCCAGCAGTGGTCCCACTACTGAAGCTTTCTTT.

The V call is TRBV7-3, the J call TRBJ2-1; D tentatively reads TRBD1 or TRBD2 (6 bases each). Germline values: CDR1 SGHTA, CDR2 FQGTGA. Deletions cut 5 bases from V and 1 base from J, with 15 bases between. There are 16 residues in the CDR3. CDR3 DNA: TGTGCCAGCAGCCTGGGGGGCAGGGCTTCCTACAATGAGCAGTTCTTC. Translation gives CASSLGGRASYNEQFF.

The rearrangement joins TRBV30 to TRBJ1-5; the match to TRBD1 covers 8 bases. The V gene's germline CDR1 is GTSNPN and CDR2 SVGIG (reference sequence). V shed 0 bases, J shed 3 bases, and the junction held 7 bases outside the gene matches. This CDR3 contains 16 residues. CDR3 sequence reads: CAWSVRGQGINQPQHF. The CDR3 DNA reads TGTGCCTGGAGTGTACGAGGACAGGGTATCAATCAGCCCCAGCATTTT.

The V and J genes are TRBV5-6 and TRBJ1-1; TRBD1 aligns across 7 bases. The V gene end was trimmed by 4 bases and the J gene end by 0 bases; junction bases not matched to a gene: 6. The CDR3 is made up of 15 amino acids. Looked up from germline, CDR1 is SGHDT and CDR2 is YYEEEE. This chain's CDR3 is CASSAQTGMNTEAFF. The CDR3 DNA sequence: TGTGCCAGCAGCGCCCAGACAGGGATGAACACTGAAGCTTTCTTT.

The V call is TRBV15, the J call TRBJ1-2, with 12 positions matching TRBD1. The V gene end was trimmed by 1 base and the J gene end by 6 bases; junction bases not matched to a gene: 9. Germline CDR1 reads LNHNV; CDR2 reads YYDKDF (reference sequence). This CDR3 has 17 amino acids. Written as DNA, the CDR3 is TGTGCCACCAGCAGAGGGGGACAGGGGGCTAGGAATGATGGCTACACCTTC. Protein: CATSRGGQGARNDGYTF. The full variable domain, completed using reference TRBV15 and TRBJ1-2, is DAMVIQNPRYQVTQFGKPVTLSCSQTLNHNVMYWYQQKSSQAPKLLFHYYDKDFNNEADTPDNFQSRRPNTSFCFLDIRSPGLGDTAMYLCATSRGGQGARNDGYTFGSGTRLTVV.

The V call is TRBV29-1, the J call TRBJ2-3; maybe TRBD1 (6 bases). The germline CDR1 and CDR2 sequences are SQVTM and ANQGSEA. The CDR3 runs to 14 residues. Trimming removed 7 bases from V and 1 base from J, with 15 bases in between. CDR3 in DNA: TGCAGCGCCGACTCAGGGGTCGGCACAGATACGCAGTATTTT. Protein: CSADSGVGTDTQYF.